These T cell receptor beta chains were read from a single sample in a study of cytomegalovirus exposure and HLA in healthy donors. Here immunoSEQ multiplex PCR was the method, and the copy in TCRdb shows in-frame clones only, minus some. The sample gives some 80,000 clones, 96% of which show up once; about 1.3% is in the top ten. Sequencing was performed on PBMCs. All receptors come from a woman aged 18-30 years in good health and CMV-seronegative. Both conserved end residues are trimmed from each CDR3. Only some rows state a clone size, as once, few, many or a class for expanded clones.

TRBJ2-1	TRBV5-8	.	ASSASGLSYNEQF
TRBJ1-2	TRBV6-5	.	ASGSGSAGYGYT
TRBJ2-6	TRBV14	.	ASSQDGAGGIFWANVLT
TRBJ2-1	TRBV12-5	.	ASASLEVVHNEQF
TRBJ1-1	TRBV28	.	ASSLFSGYTEAF
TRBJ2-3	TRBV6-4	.	ASNPGTETDTQY
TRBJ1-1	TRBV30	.	AWSAYRGQTDTEAF
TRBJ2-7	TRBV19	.	ASSPPSPPYEQY
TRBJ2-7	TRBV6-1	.	ASSELTIGEQY
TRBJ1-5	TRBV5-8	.	ASSLYVTVPSNQPQH
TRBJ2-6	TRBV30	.	AWIAGVGANVLT
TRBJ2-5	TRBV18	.	ASSPLQLETQY
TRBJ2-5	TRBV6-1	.	ASSESQPFSGRETQY
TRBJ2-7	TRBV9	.	ASSVGGGLYEQY
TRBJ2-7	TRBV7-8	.	ASSSRQIEQY
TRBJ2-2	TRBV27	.	ATTPAGANTGELF
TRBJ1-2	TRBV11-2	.	ASSLDRLYGYT
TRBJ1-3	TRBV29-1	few	SVWDRGNTIY
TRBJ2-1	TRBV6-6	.	ASLSTGRHNEQF
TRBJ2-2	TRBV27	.	ASSLGLANTGELF
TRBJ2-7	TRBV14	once	ASSRRPGTHYEQY
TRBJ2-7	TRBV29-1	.	SVEASGRAGTYEQY
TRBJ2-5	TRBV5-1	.	ASSLTSGRTTQETQY
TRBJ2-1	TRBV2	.	ASRIAGVYNEQF
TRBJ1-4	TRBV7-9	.	ASSSGQGEVGKLF
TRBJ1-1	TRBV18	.	ASSPPMGRNTEAF
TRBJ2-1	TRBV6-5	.	ASSLSGSLYNEQF
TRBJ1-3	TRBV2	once	ARSTGDSGNTIY
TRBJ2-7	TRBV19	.	ASRAPGLDPYEQY